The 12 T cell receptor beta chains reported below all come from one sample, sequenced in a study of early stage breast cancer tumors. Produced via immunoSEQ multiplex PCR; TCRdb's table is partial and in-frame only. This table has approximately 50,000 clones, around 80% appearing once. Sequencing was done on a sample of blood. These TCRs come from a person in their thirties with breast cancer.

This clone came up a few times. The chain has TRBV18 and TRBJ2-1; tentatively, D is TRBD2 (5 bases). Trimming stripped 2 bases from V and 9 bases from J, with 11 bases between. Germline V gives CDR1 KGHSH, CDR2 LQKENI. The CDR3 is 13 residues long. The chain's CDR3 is CASSPSASGEQFF. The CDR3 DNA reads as TGTGCCAGCTCACCATCGGCCAGCGGTGAGCAGTTCTTC.

The CDR3 region has the DNA TGTGCCAGCAGCTTGACAAGGGGGCGGTCTGAAGCTTTCTTT. Protein product: CASSLTRGRSEAFF. This chain links TRBV5-6 with TRBJ1-1; the match to TRBD1 covers 7 bases. CDR1 and CDR2 (germline): SGHDT, YYEEEE. With 1 base clipped from V and 6 bases from J, the junction kept 6 bases outside the gene matches. This CDR3 has 14 amino acids.

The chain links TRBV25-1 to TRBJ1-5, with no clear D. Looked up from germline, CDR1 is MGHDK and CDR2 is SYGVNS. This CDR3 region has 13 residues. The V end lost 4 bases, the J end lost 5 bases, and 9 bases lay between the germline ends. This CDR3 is CASSGEGHQPQHF. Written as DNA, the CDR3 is TGTGCCAGCAGTGGAGAAGGGCATCAGCCCCAGCATTTT.

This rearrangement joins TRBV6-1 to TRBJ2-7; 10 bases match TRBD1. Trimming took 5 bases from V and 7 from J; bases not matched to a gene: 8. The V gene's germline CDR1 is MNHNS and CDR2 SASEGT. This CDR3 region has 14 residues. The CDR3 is CASSPGQGLEEQYF. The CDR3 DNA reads TGTGCCAGCAGTCCGGGACAGGGGCTAGAAGAGCAGTACTTC.

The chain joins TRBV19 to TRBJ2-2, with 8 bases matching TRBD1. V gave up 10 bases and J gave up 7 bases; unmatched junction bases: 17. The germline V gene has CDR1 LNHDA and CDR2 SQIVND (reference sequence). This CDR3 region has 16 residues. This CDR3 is CATKPLDRAEFGELFF. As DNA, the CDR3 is TGTGCCACAAAGCCCCTGGACAGGGCGGAATTCGGGGAGCTGTTTTTT.

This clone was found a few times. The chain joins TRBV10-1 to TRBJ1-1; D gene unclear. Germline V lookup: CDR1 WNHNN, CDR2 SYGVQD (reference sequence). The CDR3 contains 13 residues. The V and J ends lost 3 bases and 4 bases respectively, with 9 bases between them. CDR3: CASSEQGITEAFF. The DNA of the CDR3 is TGCGCCAGCAGTGAACAAGGGATCACTGAAGCTTTCTTT.

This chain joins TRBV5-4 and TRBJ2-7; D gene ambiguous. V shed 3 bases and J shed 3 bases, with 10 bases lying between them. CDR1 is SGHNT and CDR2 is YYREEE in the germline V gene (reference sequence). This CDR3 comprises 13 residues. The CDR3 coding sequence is TGTGCCAGCAGCTCACAGACTGGCTACGAGCAGTACTTC. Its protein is CASSSQTGYEQYF.

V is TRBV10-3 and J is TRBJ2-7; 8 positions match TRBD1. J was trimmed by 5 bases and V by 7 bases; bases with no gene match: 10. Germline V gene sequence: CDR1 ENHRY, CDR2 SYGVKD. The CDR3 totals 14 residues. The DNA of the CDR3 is TGTGCCATCACCGGAGGACAGGGTGCGGACGAGCAGTACTTC. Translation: CAITGGQGADEQYF.

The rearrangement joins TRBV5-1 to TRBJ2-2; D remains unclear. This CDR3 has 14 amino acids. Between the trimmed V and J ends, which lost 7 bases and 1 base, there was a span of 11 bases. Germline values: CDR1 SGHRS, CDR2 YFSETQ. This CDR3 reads CASLSSRNTGELFF. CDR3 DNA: TGCGCCAGCCTTTCGAGTAGGAACACCGGGGAGCTGTTTTTT.

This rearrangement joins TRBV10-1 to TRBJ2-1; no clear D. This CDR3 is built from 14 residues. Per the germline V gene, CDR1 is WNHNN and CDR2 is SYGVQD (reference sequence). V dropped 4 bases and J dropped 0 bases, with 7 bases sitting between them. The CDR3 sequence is CASSGSLSYNEQFF. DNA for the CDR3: TGCGCCAGCAGTGGCAGTCTCTCCTACAATGAGCAGTTCTTC.

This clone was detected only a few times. CDR3 residues: CASSILPGQSNNSPLHF. For the CDR3, the DNA is TGTGCCAGTAGTATCCTTCCGGGGCAGTCAAATAATTCACCCCTCCACTTT. This chain joins TRBV19 and TRBJ1-6; D is possibly TRBD1 (5 bases). The V end was cut by 3 bases, the J end by 5 bases, with 17 bases between. CDR1 is LNHDA, CDR2 SQIVND, per germline (reference sequence). This CDR3 contains 17 residues.

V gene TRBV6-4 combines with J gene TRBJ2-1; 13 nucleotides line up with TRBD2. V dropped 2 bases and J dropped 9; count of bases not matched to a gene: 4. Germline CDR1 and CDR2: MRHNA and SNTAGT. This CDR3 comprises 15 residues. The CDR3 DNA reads TGTGCCAGCAGTGACCGACTAGCGGGAGGCACTGAGCAGTTCTTC. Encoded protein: CASSDRLAGGTEQFF.